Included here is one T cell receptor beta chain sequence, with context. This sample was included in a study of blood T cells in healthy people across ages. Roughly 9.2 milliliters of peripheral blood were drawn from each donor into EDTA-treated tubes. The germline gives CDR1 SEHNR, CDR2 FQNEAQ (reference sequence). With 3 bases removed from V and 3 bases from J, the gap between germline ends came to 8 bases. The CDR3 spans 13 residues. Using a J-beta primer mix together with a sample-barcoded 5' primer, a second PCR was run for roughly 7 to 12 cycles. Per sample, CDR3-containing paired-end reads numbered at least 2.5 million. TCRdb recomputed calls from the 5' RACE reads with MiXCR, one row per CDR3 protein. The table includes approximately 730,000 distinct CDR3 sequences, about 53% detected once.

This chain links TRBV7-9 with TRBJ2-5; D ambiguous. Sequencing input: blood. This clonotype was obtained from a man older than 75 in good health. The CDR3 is CASSFVDEETQYF. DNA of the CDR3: TGTGCCAGCAGCTTTGTGGATGAAGAGACCCAGTACTTC.